One TCR beta chain is described in this entry. Its target is unknown. The sample is drawn from a study of T cell responses to AZD1222 COVID-19 vaccine. Study details: Combined were second doses at about 4 or about 12 weeks.

TCRdb's copy holds only in-frame clones and misses some; the assay was immunoSEQ multiplex PCR. The sample records 100,000 or so clones, about 88% being singletons. Points from the study as a whole: Breadth and depth of Spike-specific TCRs rose after two AZD1222 doses. Baseline seropositives among AZD1222 recipients totaled only five or six. Regions left unmutated in variants are reportedly the target of nearly half of spike-specific TCRs.

The germline V gene encodes CDR1 MNHEY and CDR2 SVGAGI. V was trimmed by 6 bases and J by 7 bases, leaving 15 bases between them. The CDR3 has 13 residues. The chain uses TRBV6-5 and TRBJ1-1, with D uncertain. The receptor's source is an adult in good health. Material: peripheral blood, obtained on day 0 of AZD1222 vaccination. The CDR3 sequence is CASSTPRTSEAFF. For the CDR3, the DNA is TGTGCCAGCAGCACACCCAGGACTAGTGAAGCTTTCTTT.